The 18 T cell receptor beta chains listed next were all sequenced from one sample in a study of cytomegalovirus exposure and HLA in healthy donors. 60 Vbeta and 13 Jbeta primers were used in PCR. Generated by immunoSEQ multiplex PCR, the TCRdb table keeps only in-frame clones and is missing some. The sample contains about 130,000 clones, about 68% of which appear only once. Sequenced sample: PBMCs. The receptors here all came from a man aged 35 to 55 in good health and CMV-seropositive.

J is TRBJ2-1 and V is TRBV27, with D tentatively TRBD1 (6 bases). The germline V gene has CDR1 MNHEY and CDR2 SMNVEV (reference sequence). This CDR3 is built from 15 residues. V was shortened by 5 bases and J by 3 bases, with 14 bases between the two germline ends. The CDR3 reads CASSNIPDSYNEQFF. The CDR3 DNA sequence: TGTGCCAGCAGTAACATCCCGGACAGCTACAATGAGCAGTTCTTC.

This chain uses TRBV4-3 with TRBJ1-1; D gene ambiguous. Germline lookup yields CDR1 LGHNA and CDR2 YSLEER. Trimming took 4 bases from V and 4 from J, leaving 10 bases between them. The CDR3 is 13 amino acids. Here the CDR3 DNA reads TGCGCCAGCAGCCCTAGTCGAGCCACTGAAGCTTTCTTT. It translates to CASSPSRATEAFF.

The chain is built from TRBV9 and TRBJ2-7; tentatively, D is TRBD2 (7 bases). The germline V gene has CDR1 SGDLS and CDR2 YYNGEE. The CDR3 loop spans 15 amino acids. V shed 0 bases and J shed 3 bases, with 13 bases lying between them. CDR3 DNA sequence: TGTGCCAGCAGCGTAGGGGGGGGCGCTTTCTACGAGCAGTACTTC. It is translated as CASSVGGGAFYEQYF.

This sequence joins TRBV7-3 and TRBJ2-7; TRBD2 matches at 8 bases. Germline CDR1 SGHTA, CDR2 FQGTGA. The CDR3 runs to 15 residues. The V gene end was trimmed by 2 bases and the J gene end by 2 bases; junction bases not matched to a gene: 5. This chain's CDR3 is CASSLGSGRTYEQYF. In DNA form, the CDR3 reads TGTGCCAGCAGCTTAGGAAGCGGGAGAACCTACGAGCAGTACTTC.

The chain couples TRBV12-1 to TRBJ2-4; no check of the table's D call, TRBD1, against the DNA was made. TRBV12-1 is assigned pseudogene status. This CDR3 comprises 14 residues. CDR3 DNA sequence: TGTGCCAGCAGCTTCGGGCAGGGCGAGGAGCTTCAGTACTTC. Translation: CASSFGQGEELQYF.

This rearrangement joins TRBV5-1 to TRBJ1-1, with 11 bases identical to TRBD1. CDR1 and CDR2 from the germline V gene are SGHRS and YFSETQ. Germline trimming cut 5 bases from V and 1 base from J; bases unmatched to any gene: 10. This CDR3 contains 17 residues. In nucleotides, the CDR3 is TGCGCCAGCAGTCAGGCCGGACAGGGGGCAAGGAACACTGAAGCTTTCTTT. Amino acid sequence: CASSQAGQGARNTEAFF. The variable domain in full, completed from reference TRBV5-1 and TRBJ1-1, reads KAGVTQTPRYLIKTRGQQVTLSCSPISGHRSVSWYQQTPGQGLQFLFEYFSETQRNKGNFPGRFSGRQFSNSRSEMNVSTLELGDSALYLCASSQAGQGARNTEAFFGQGTRLTVV.

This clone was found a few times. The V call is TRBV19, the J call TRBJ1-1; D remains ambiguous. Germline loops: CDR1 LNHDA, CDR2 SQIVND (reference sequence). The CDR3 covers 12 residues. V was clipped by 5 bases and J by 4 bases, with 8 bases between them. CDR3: CASSPGGTEAFF. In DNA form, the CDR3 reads TGTGCCAGTAGTCCCGGAGGCACTGAAGCTTTCTTT.

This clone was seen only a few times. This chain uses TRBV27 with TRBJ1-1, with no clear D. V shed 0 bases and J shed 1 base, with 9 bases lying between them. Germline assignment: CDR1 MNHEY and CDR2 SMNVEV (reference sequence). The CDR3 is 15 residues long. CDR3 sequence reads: CASSLSSVGNTEAFF. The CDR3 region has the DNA TGTGCCAGCAGTTTATCGAGCGTTGGGAACACTGAAGCTTTCTTT.

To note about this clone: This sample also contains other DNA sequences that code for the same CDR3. DNA of the CDR3: TGTGCCAGCAGCAAGGACAGGGGCGGCACTGAAGCTTTCTTT. As protein: CASSKDRGGTEAFF. The rearrangement uses TRBV5-4 and TRBJ1-1, with 9 bases aligning to TRBD1. This CDR3 is built from 14 residues. The germline V gene has CDR1 SGHNT and CDR2 YYREEE (reference sequence). J gave up 4 bases and V 4 bases, and 5 bases lay outside the gene matches.

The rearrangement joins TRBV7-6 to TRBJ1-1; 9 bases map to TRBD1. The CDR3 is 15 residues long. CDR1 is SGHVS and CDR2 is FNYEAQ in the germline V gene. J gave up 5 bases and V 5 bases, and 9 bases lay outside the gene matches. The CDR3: CASSKYTGGGTEAFF. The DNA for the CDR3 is TGTGCCAGCAGCAAATACACAGGGGGCGGTACTGAAGCTTTCTTT.

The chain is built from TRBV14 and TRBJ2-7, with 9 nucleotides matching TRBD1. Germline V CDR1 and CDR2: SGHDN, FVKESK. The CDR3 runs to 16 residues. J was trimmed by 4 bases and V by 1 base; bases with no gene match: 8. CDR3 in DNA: TGTGCCAGCAGCCAAGGCGAACAGGGGGCGCAGTACGAGCAGTACTTC. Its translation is CASSQGEQGAQYEQYF.

The CDR3 region has the DNA TGTGCCAGCAGCCACGCTGGGAGGCTAGCGGGGGGGATGGGAGAGACCCAGTACTTC. Residues: CASSHAGRLAGGMGETQYF. This rearrangement joins TRBV4-2 to TRBJ2-5, with 12 nucleotides matching TRBD2. CDR1 is LGHNA and CDR2 is YNFKEQ in the germline V gene. This CDR3 contains 19 residues. After removal of 3 bases from V and 4 bases from J, the junction contained 15 bases not matched to a gene.

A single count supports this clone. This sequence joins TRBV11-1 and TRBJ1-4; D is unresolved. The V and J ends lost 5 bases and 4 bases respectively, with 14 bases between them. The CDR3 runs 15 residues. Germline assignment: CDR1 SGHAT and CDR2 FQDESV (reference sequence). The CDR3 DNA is TGTGCCAGCAGCCATGGTAGAGCGGATAATGAAAAACTGTTTTTT. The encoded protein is CASSHGRADNEKLFF.

The CDR3 bases are TGTGCCAGCAGCGTAGGAGCACTACCCGGTCGCGAGCAGTACTTC. It encodes CASSVGALPGREQYF. The genes are TRBV9 and TRBJ2-7; D not resolved. Germline CDR1 and CDR2: SGDLS and YYNGEE. V was trimmed by 0 bases and J by 6 bases, leaving 16 bases between them. The CDR3 extends over 15 amino acids.

CDR3 loop: CASSPVWDTDQPQHF. The CDR3 bases are TGTGCCAGCAGCCCCGTGTGGGACACCGATCAGCCCCAGCATTTT. The chain employs TRBV6-1 and TRBJ1-5, with D tentatively TRBD1 (6 bases). The V gene lost 6 bases and the J gene lost 5 bases, with 17 bases spanning the gap. This CDR3 is 15 amino acids long. Per the germline V gene, CDR1 is MNHNS and CDR2 is SASEGT.

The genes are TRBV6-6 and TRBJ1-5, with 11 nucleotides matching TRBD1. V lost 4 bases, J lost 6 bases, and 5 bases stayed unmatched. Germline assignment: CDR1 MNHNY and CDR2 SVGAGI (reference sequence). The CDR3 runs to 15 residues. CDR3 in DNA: TGTGCCAGCAGTTCGGACAGGGGGCCGGGTCAGCCCCAGCATTTT. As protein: CASSSDRGPGQPQHF.

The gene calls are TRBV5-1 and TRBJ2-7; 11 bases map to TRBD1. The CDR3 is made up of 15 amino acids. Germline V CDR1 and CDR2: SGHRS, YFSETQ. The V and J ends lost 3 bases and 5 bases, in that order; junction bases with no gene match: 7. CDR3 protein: CASSWAGTGGDEQYF. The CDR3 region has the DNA TGCGCCAGCAGCTGGGCGGGGACAGGGGGGGACGAGCAGTACTTC.

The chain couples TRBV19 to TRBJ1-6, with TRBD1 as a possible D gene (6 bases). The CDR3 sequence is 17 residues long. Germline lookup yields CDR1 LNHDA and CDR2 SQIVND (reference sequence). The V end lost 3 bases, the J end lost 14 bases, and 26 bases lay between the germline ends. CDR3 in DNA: TGTGCCAGTAGTATCGGATCCGGTGGCAGGGGCTCCGTAGCCCTCCACTTT. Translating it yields CASSIGSGGRGSVALHF. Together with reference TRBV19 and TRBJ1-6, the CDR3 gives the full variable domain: DGGITQSPKYLFRKEGQNVTLSCEQNLNHDAMYWYRQDPGQGLRLIYYSQIVNDFQKGDIAEGYSVSREKKESFPLTVTSAQKNPTAFYLCASSIGSGGRGSVALHFGNGTRLTVT.